Listed below are T cell receptor beta chains from one sample, sequenced in a study of cytomegalovirus exposure and HLA in healthy donors. Using immunoSEQ multiplex PCR, the repertoire was profiled, and TCRdb retains in-frame clones only, with some absent. The sample yields 180,000 or so clones, 70% to 85% seen once. What was sequenced was PBMCs. The receptors stem from a young man in good health and CMV-seronegative. The CDR3 runs from the conserved cysteine through the conserved F or W. A D gene is named only where the DNA matches it firmly. Some rows have no size entry. The others give once, few or many, or a class for an expanded clone.

cdr3_aa: CASSYLQGSSGELFF
cdr3_nt: TGTGCCAGCAGTTACCTACAGGGTTCGTCCGGGGAGCTGTTTTTT
clone_size: few
d_call: .
v_call: TRBV6-6
j_call: TRBJ2-2

cdr3_aa: CASSEWMKTTGGYTF
cdr3_nt: TGTGCCAGCAGTGAGTGGATGAAAACCACGGGAGGCTACACCTTC
clone_size: many
d_call: .
v_call: TRBV2
j_call: TRBJ1-2

cdr3_aa: CASSRGTGDYNEQFF
cdr3_nt: TGTGCCAGCAGCCGAGGGACAGGGGACTACAATGAGCAGTTCTTC
clone_size: .
d_call: TRBD1
v_call: TRBV4-2
j_call: TRBJ2-1

cdr3_aa: CASSVEGQGIYEQYF
cdr3_nt: TGTGCCAGCAGCGTAGAGGGGCAGGGTATCTACGAGCAGTACTTC
clone_size: once
d_call: .
v_call: TRBV9
j_call: TRBJ2-7

cdr3_aa: CASSYDRGRAEAFF
cdr3_nt: TGTGCCAGCAGTTACGACAGGGGGCGTGCTGAAGCTTTCTTT
clone_size: once
d_call: TRBD1
v_call: TRBV6-5
j_call: TRBJ1-1

cdr3_aa: CASSVETTNTGELFF
cdr3_nt: TGTGCCAGCAGTGTTGAGACAACGAACACCGGGGAGCTGTTTTTT
clone_size: .
d_call: .
v_call: TRBV2
j_call: TRBJ2-2

cdr3_aa: CAWSVGTLNTGELFF
cdr3_nt: TGTGCCTGGAGTGTCGGGACACTTAACACCGGGGAGCTGTTTTTT
clone_size: .
d_call: .
v_call: TRBV30
j_call: TRBJ2-2

cdr3_aa: CASSERDRARTEAFF
cdr3_nt: TGCGCCAGCAGTGAGCGGGACAGGGCTAGGACTGAAGCTTTCTTT
clone_size: few
d_call: TRBD1
v_call: TRBV10-1
j_call: TRBJ1-1

cdr3_aa: CASSQSRTGLSYEQYF
cdr3_nt: TGCGCCAGCAGCCAATCAAGGACAGGTCTCTCCTACGAGCAGTACTTC
clone_size: .
d_call: TRBD1
v_call: TRBV4-1
j_call: TRBJ2-7

cdr3_aa: CASSQLAGGWGEQYF
cdr3_nt: TGCGCCAGCAGCCAACTCGCGGGCGGATGGGGCGAGCAGTACTTC
clone_size: .
d_call: .
v_call: TRBV4-3
j_call: TRBJ2-7

cdr3_aa: CASSEGLAGFTGELFF
cdr3_nt: TGCGCCAGCAGTGAGGGGCTAGCGGGATTCACCGGGGAGCTGTTTTTT
clone_size: .
d_call: TRBD2
v_call: TRBV10-2
j_call: TRBJ2-2

cdr3_aa: CASRTLSSYNSPLHF
cdr3_nt: TGCGCCAGCCGCACCCTGAGCTCCTATAATTCACCCCTCCACTTT
clone_size: .
d_call: .
v_call: TRBV4-3
j_call: TRBJ1-6

cdr3_aa: CASSSIQGRQETQYF
cdr3_nt: TGCGCCAGCAGCTCCATACAGGGAAGGCAAGAGACCCAGTACTTC
clone_size: .
d_call: .
v_call: TRBV5-1
j_call: TRBJ2-5

cdr3_aa: CASSLATGGNHEQFF
cdr3_nt: TGTGCCAGCAGCCTCGCGACGGGGGGGAACCATGAGCAGTTCTTC
clone_size: once
d_call: TRBD2
v_call: TRBV7-2
j_call: TRBJ2-1

cdr3_aa: CASSIRGSVEQYF
cdr3_nt: TGTGCCAGTAGTATCAGGGGGAGCGTCGAGCAGTACTTC
clone_size: .
d_call: TRBD1
v_call: TRBV19
j_call: TRBJ2-7

cdr3_aa: CASSHRQDYGYTF
cdr3_nt: TGTGCCAGCAGCCACCGACAGGACTATGGCTACACCTTC
clone_size: once
d_call: .
v_call: TRBV14
j_call: TRBJ1-2

cdr3_aa: CAISEPVSYEQYF
cdr3_nt: TGTGCCATCAGTGAACCAGTTTCCTACGAGCAGTACTTC
clone_size: .
d_call: .
v_call: TRBV10-3
j_call: TRBJ2-7

cdr3_aa: CASSPGQGFDEQFF
cdr3_nt: TGTGCCAGCTCACCGGGACAGGGGTTTGATGAGCAGTTCTTC
clone_size: .
d_call: TRBD1
v_call: TRBV18
j_call: TRBJ2-1

cdr3_aa: CASSWNRGGNQPQHF
cdr3_nt: TGCGCCAGCAGCTGGAACAGGGGTGGCAATCAGCCCCAGCATTTT
clone_size: few
d_call: TRBD1
v_call: TRBV4-3
j_call: TRBJ1-5

cdr3_aa: CASSQTEAYGYTF
cdr3_nt: TGCGCCAGCAGCCAAACAGAAGCTTATGGCTACACCTTC
clone_size: .
d_call: .
v_call: TRBV4-3
j_call: TRBJ1-2

cdr3_aa: CASSLWREGPMDTQYF
cdr3_nt: TGTGCCAGCAGCTTGTGGCGGGAGGGCCCAATGGATACGCAGTATTTT
clone_size: .
d_call: TRBD2
v_call: TRBV7-3
j_call: TRBJ2-3

cdr3_aa: CASSTTGGAEAFF
cdr3_nt: TGTGCCAGCAGCACCACAGGGGGAGCTGAAGCTTTCTTT
clone_size: .
d_call: TRBD1
v_call: TRBV7-9
j_call: TRBJ1-1

cdr3_aa: CSVAEPAPGGPSEQFF
cdr3_nt: TGCAGCGTTGCCGAGCCCGCCCCGGGAGGGCCTAGTGAGCAGTTCTTC
clone_size: .
d_call: TRBD2
v_call: TRBV29-1
j_call: TRBJ2-1

cdr3_aa: CASSGFGTASYEQYF
cdr3_nt: TGTGCCAGCAGCGGATTCGGGACAGCAAGCTACGAGCAGTACTTC
clone_size: .
d_call: TRBD1
v_call: TRBV5-8
j_call: TRBJ2-7

cdr3_aa: CASYRGVGYTF
cdr3_nt: TGTGCCTCATACAGGGGTGTGGGCTACACCTTC
clone_size: .
d_call: TRBD1
v_call: TRBV30
j_call: TRBJ1-2

cdr3_aa: CASSSLAGTAPYGYTF
cdr3_nt: TGTGCCAGTAGTAGTCTCGCCGGGACAGCCCCCTATGGCTACACCTTC
clone_size: .
d_call: TRBD1
v_call: TRBV19
j_call: TRBJ1-2

cdr3_aa: CASSLSTGGSYNEQFF
cdr3_nt: TGTGCCAGTAGTTTATCGACAGGGGGCTCCTACAATGAGCAGTTCTTC
clone_size: .
d_call: TRBD1
v_call: TRBV19
j_call: TRBJ2-1

cdr3_aa: CASSLGARGDTIYF
cdr3_nt: TGTGCCAGCAGCTTAGGGGCCAGGGGGGACACCATATATTTT
clone_size: .
d_call: TRBD1
v_call: TRBV7-2
j_call: TRBJ1-3

cdr3_aa: CASSGASDTDTQYF
cdr3_nt: TGTGCCAGCAGTGGGGCTAGCGACACAGATACGCAGTATTTT
clone_size: .
d_call: .
v_call: TRBV6-1
j_call: TRBJ2-3

cdr3_aa: CASSLEGQPNEAFF
cdr3_nt: TGTGCCAGCAGCTTAGAGGGACAGCCCAACGAAGCTTTCTTT
clone_size: .
d_call: TRBD1
v_call: TRBV7-9
j_call: TRBJ1-1

cdr3_aa: CASSLMGRKNSPLHF
cdr3_nt: TGTGCCAGCAGCTTGATGGGGCGGAAGAATTCACCCCTCCACTTT
clone_size: .
d_call: .
v_call: TRBV11-1
j_call: TRBJ1-6

cdr3_aa: CASSWPRGTHNQPQHF
cdr3_nt: TGTGCCAGCTCGTGGCCCCGCGGGACTCATAATCAGCCCCAGCATTTT
clone_size: .
d_call: .
v_call: TRBV28
j_call: TRBJ1-5

cdr3_aa: CASGRDRGTDTQYF
cdr3_nt: TGTGCCAGCGGCCGGGACAGGGGAACAGATACGCAGTATTTT
clone_size: .
d_call: TRBD1
v_call: TRBV2
j_call: TRBJ2-3

cdr3_aa: CASSPPTGVGQPQHF
cdr3_nt: TGTGCCAGCTCACCGCCTACAGGGGTGGGTCAGCCCCAGCATTTT
clone_size: .
d_call: TRBD1
v_call: TRBV18
j_call: TRBJ1-5

cdr3_aa: CASSQELAGAPYNEQFF
cdr3_nt: TGCGCCAGCAGCCAAGAGCTGGCGGGAGCCCCCTACAATGAGCAGTTCTTC
clone_size: .
d_call: TRBD2
v_call: TRBV4-3
j_call: TRBJ2-1

cdr3_aa: CASSTDRGGTGYTF
cdr3_nt: TGTGCCAGTAGTACTGACAGGGGTGGAACTGGCTACACCTTC
clone_size: .
d_call: TRBD1
v_call: TRBV19
j_call: TRBJ1-2

cdr3_aa: CASRRQGSSGNTIYF
cdr3_nt: TGTGCCAGCAGGCGACAGGGCAGCTCTGGAAACACCATATATTTT
clone_size: once
d_call: TRBD1
v_call: TRBV11-2
j_call: TRBJ1-3

cdr3_aa: CAWSRGQPVSGQYF
cdr3_nt: TGTGCCTGGAGTCGAGGACAGCCTGTCAGCGGGCAGTACTTC
clone_size: .
d_call: .
v_call: TRBV30
j_call: TRBJ2-7

cdr3_aa: CATSRALAGRGYEQYF
cdr3_nt: TGTGCCACCAGCAGGGCCCTAGCGGGTAGGGGCTACGAGCAGTACTTC
clone_size: .
d_call: TRBD2
v_call: TRBV15
j_call: TRBJ2-7

cdr3_aa: CASSQTSGASSTDTQYF
cdr3_nt: TGCGCCAGCAGCCAGACTAGCGGGGCTTCTAGCACAGATACGCAGTATTTT
clone_size: few
d_call: TRBD2
v_call: TRBV4-1
j_call: TRBJ2-3

cdr3_aa: CASSLAGEGVRNIQYF
cdr3_nt: TGTGCCAGCAGCTTAGCTGGGGAGGGGGTGAGGAACATTCAGTACTTC
clone_size: .
d_call: .
v_call: TRBV7-9
j_call: TRBJ2-4

cdr3_aa: CASSILAGDLSYNEQFF
cdr3_nt: TGTGCCAGTAGTATACTAGCGGGCGATCTCTCCTACAATGAGCAGTTCTTC
clone_size: .
d_call: TRBD2
v_call: TRBV19
j_call: TRBJ2-1

cdr3_aa: CASSRRTSGQETQYF
cdr3_nt: TGTGCCAGCAGCCGGAGGACTAGCGGACAAGAGACCCAGTACTTC
clone_size: .
d_call: TRBD2
v_call: TRBV6-6
j_call: TRBJ2-5

cdr3_aa: CASSLLRYPYNEQFF
cdr3_nt: TGTGCCAGCAGTCTTCTGCGTTACCCCTACAATGAGCAGTTCTTC
clone_size: .
d_call: .
v_call: TRBV11-2
j_call: TRBJ2-1

cdr3_aa: CASSRDRQMNTEAFF
cdr3_nt: TGCGCCAGCAGTCGGGACAGGCAAATGAACACTGAAGCTTTCTTT
clone_size: once
d_call: TRBD1
v_call: TRBV23-1
j_call: TRBJ1-1

cdr3_aa: CASREGGWYGYTF
cdr3_nt: TGTGCCAGCAGGGAAGGAGGATGGTATGGCTACACCTTC
clone_size: .
d_call: .
v_call: TRBV6-6
j_call: TRBJ1-2

cdr3_aa: CASSVGNVGKKRTEAFF
cdr3_nt: TGTGCCAGCAGCGTAGGAAATGTAGGTAAGAAGCGGACTGAAGCTTTCTTT
clone_size: .
d_call: .
v_call: TRBV9
j_call: TRBJ1-1

cdr3_aa: CASSQALVNEQFF
cdr3_nt: TGCGCCAGCAGCCAAGCCCTTGTTAATGAGCAGTTCTTC
clone_size: few
d_call: .
v_call: TRBV4-3
j_call: TRBJ2-1

cdr3_aa: CASSSLRNTEAFF
cdr3_nt: TGTGCCAGCAGCTCCCTCAGGAACACTGAAGCTTTCTTT
clone_size: .
d_call: .
v_call: TRBV5-4
j_call: TRBJ1-1

cdr3_aa: CASSLARGTGGRETQYF
cdr3_nt: TGTGCCAGCAGCTTAGCGCGCGGGACAGGGGGCCGAGAGACCCAGTACTTC
clone_size: .
d_call: TRBD1
v_call: TRBV7-2
j_call: TRBJ2-5

cdr3_aa: CASSEGLAGGPDTQYF
cdr3_nt: TGTGCCAGCAGTGAGGGACTAGCGGGGGGGCCAGATACGCAGTATTTT
clone_size: few
d_call: TRBD2
v_call: TRBV6-4
j_call: TRBJ2-3

cdr3_aa: CATSRDTRGGYNEQFF
cdr3_nt: TGTGCCACCAGCAGAGATACGCGGGGGGGTTACAATGAGCAGTTCTTC
clone_size: .
d_call: TRBD2
v_call: TRBV15
j_call: TRBJ2-1

cdr3_aa: CASSLTSGGSGELFF
cdr3_nt: TGTGCCAGCAGCTTAACTAGCGGGGGGTCCGGGGAGCTGTTTTTT
clone_size: .
d_call: TRBD2
v_call: TRBV11-3
j_call: TRBJ2-2

cdr3_aa: CASSVGLAGVGGTGELFF
cdr3_nt: TGTGCCAGCAGCGTGGGACTAGCGGGAGTGGGGGGCACCGGGGAGCTGTTTTTT
clone_size: .
d_call: TRBD2
v_call: TRBV9
j_call: TRBJ2-2